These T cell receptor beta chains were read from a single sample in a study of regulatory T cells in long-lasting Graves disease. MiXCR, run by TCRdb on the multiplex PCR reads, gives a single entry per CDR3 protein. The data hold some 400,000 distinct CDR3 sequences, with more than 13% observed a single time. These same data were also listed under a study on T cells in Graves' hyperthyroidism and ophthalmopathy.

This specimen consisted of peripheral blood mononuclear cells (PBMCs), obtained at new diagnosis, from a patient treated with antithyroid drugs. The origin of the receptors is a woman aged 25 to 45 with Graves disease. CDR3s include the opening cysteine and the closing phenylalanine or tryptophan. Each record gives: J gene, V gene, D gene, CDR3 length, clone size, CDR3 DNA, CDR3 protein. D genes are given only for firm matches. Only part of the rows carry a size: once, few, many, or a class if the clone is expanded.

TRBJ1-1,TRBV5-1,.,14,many,TGCGCCAGCAGCTTTAGTTTTTCGAACACTGAAGCTTTCTTT,CASSFSFSNTEAFF
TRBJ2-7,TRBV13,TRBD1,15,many,TGTGCCAGCAGCTCCGACAGGGGGGGTTCCTACGAGCAGTACTTC,CASSSDRGGSYEQYF
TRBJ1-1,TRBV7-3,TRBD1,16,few,TGTGCCAGCAGCTCAATCCCGGGACAGGGGGGGACTGAAGCTTTCTTT,CASSSIPGQGGTEAFF
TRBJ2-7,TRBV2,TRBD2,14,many,TGTGCCAGCAGTGACGAGGCTAGCGGAGGTGAGCAGTACTTC,CASSDEASGGEQYF
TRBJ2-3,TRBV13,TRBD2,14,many,TGTGCCAGCCGGGAGGGACTCCGCACAGATACGCAGTATTTT,CASREGLRTDTQYF
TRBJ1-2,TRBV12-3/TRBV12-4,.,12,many,TGTGCCAGCAGTCCCCGGGCGGTTGGCTACACCTTC,CASSPRAVGYTF
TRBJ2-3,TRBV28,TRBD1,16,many,TGTGCCAGCAGTTTAGGACAGGGTTGGAGCACAGATACGCAGTATTTT,CASSLGQGWSTDTQYF
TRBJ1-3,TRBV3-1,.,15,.,TGTGCCAGCAGCCAAGATCGGGGGTCTCGGGACACCATATATTTT,CASSQDRGSRDTIYF
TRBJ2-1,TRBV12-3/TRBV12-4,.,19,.,TGTGCCAGCACCCTGGATCTTCAGGGGTCTAGTAGCTCCTACAATGAGCAGTTCTTC,CASTLDLQGSSSSYNEQFF
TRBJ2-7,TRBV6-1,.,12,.,TGTGCCAGCAGTGAGTGGGACTACGAGCAGTACTTC,CASSEWDYEQYF
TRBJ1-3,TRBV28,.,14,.,TGTGCCAGCAGTTTTACTACAGGGCCCAGCACCATATATTTT,CASSFTTGPSTIYF
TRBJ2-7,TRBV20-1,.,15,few,TGCAGTGCACCGACCCTCGACAGAGACCCCTACGAGCAGTACTTC,CSAPTLDRDPYEQYF
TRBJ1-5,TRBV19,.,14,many,TGTGCCAGTAGCCTCGACAGGTCGTATCCACCCCAGCATTTT,CASSLDRSYPPQHF
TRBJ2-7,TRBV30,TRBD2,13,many,TGTGCCTGGACGGGACTAGCGGGAGGTGAGCAGTACTTC,CAWTGLAGGEQYF
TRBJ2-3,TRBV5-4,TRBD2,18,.,TGTGCCAGCAGTCCCGGGACTAGCGGCCTTCCTAGCACAGATACGCAGTATTTT,CASSPGTSGLPSTDTQYF
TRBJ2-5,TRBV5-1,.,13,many,TGCGCCAGCAGCTTCTGGACCCAAGAGACCCAGTACTTC,CASSFWTQETQYF
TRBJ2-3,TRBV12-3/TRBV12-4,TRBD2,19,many,TGTGCCAGCAGTTGGATGCCGGGACTAGCGGGAGCGGGCACAGATACGCAGTATTTT,CASSWMPGLAGAGTDTQYF
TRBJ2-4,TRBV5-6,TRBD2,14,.,TGTGCCAGCAAAGGACTAGCGGGAGGCAACATTCAGTACTTC,CASKGLAGGNIQYF
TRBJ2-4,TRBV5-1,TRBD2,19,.,TGCGCCAGCAGCCCCTCCGGGACTAGCGGGAGCACGGCCAAAAACATTCAGTACTTC,CASSPSGTSGSTAKNIQYF
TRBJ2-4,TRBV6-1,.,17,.,TGTGCCAGCAGTGAAGGAGCGTTTACCTTAGCCAAAAACATTCAGTACTTC,CASSEGAFTLAKNIQYF
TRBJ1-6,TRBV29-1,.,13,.,TGCAGCCCTCGAGGGCCCCTTTTTTCACCCCTCCACTTT,CSPRGPLFSPLHF
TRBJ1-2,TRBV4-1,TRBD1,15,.,TGCGCCAGCAGCCAAGATGGAGGGGGCAACTATGGCTACACCTTC,CASSQDGGGNYGYTF
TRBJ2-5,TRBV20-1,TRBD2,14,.,TGCAGTGCTAGTCCAGCGGGGCGACGGGAGACCCAGTACTTC,CSASPAGRRETQYF
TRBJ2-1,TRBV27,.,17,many,TGTGCCAGCAGTTTCCCCGGGGGAGCAGTCGGAGTCAATGAGCAGTTCTTC,CASSFPGGAVGVNEQFF
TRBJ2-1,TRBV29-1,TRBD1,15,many,TGCAGCGTTGATGGGAGACAGGGGGCGAAGAATGAGCAGTTCTTC,CSVDGRQGAKNEQFF
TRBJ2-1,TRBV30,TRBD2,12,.,TGTGTAGGCGGGAGCTCCTACAATGAGCAGTTCTTC,CVGGSSYNEQFF
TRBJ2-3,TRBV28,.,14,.,TGTGCCAGCACCATCAGTGGGGTTGGGGATACGCAGTATTTT,CASTISGVGDTQYF
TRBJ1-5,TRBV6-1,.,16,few,TGTGCCAGCAGCCGCTCCGGGGGGGGCGCGGGTCAGCCCCAGCATTTT,CASSRSGGGAGQPQHF
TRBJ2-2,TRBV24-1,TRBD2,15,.,TGTGCCACCTCCCGGACTAGCCGGACTGCCGGGGAGCTGTTTTTT,CATSRTSRTAGELFF
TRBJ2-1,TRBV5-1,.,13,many,TGCGCCAGCAGCCATAATTTGGACAATGAGCAGTTCTTC,CASSHNLDNEQFF
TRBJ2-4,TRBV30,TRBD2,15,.,TGTGCCTGGAGTGTAGAAGGCAGGGAGGGAGACATTCAGTACTTC,CAWSVEGREGDIQYF
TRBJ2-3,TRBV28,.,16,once,TGTGCCAGCAAACTAGGTGTACTCCCTCGCACAGATACGCAGTATTTT,CASKLGVLPRTDTQYF
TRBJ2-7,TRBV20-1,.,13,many,TGCAGTGCTAGAGAATCTAGGGTCCGCGAGCAGTACTTC,CSARESRVREQYF
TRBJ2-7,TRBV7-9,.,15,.,TGTGCCAGCAGCGCCCTCGCGGGTCCCTCCTACGAGCAGTACTTC,CASSALAGPSYEQYF
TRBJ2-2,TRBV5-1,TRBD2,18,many,TGCGCCAGCAGCTTGGCCAACGGGCTAGCGGTTAACACCGGGGAGCTGTTTTTT,CASSLANGLAVNTGELFF
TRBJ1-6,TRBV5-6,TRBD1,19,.,TGTGCCAGCAGCTTGGGTGGGGGCCCATCGGACAGGGGCGGTTCACCCCTCCACTTT,CASSLGGGPSDRGGSPLHF
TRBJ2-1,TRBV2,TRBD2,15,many,TGTGCCAGCAGCAGGACTAGCGGGTCCTACAATGAGCAGTTCTTC,CASSRTSGSYNEQFF
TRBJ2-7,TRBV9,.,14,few,TGTGCCAGCAGCGTAGATCAGGGTAGGGGGGAGCAGTACTTC,CASSVDQGRGEQYF
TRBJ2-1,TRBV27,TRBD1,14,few,TGTGCCAGCAGTTTATCCCTGGACAGGGATGAGCAGTTCTTC,CASSLSLDRDEQFF
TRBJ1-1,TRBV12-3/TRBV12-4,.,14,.,TGTGCCAGCAGCGCCCCTGACACGAACACTGAAGCTTTCTTT,CASSAPDTNTEAFF
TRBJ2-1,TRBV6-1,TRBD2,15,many,TGTGCCAGCGGTAGCACTAGCGGGAGCTACAATGAGCAGTTCTTC,CASGSTSGSYNEQFF
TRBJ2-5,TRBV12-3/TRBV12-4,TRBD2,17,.,TGTGCCAGCACCACGACTAGCGGGAGGGCCGGGAGAGAGACCCAGTACTTC,CASTTTSGRAGRETQYF
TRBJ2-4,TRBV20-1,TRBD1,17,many,TGCAGTGCTAGCCCACCGGGACAGCCTATAGCCAAAAACATTCAGTACTTC,CSASPPGQPIAKNIQYF
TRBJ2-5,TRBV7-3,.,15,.,TGTGCCAGCAGCGATGATCAGGGGAAGGGGGAGACCCAGTACTTC,CASSDDQGKGETQYF
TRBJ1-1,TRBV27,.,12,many,TGTGCCAGCAGTACTCTGAACACTGAAGCTTTCTTT,CASSTLNTEAFF
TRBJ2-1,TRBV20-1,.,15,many,TGCAGTGCTAGAGGGGCTCTCTCATTTTACAATGAGCAGTTCTTC,CSARGALSFYNEQFF
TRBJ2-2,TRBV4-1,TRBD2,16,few,TGCGCCAGCAGCCAAGGGGCTAGGGGACTACCAGGGGAGCTGTTTTTT,CASSQGARGLPGELFF
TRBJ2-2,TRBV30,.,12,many,TGTGCCTGGAGTCGAGGGACCGGGGAGCTGTTTTTT,CAWSRGTGELFF